The table lists the clone carrying this TCR beta chain with many counts. Its specificity is unknown. The sample comes from a study of T cells in Graves' hyperthyroidism and ophthalmopathy. Across the study: It was at initial diagnosis, before any treatment, that peripheral blood was collected. Study-level results: Most thyroid clonotypes that were expanded above 0.001 also turned up in blood. A model of 13 V-J features distinguished ophthalmopathy from stable hyperthyroidism.

TCR beta CDR3 regions were amplified from RNA. With the HTBI primer set, the TCR CDR3 went through a first round of RT-PCR. TCRdb independently ran MiXCR on the multiplex PCR reads; one entry per CDR3 protein. The data show around 300,000 distinct CDR3 sequences, about 25% seen once. From more than 8 ml of fresh peripheral blood, PBMCs were isolated. Trimming took 1 base from V and 0 from J; bases not matched to a gene: 7. Looked up from germline, CDR1 is SGHTA and CDR2 is FQGNSA. The CDR3 consists of 17 residues. The sample taken for sequencing was blood. The source is a middle-aged man with Graves' hyperthyroidism that later progressed to Graves' ophthalmopathy. The J gene is TRBJ1-1, the V gene TRBV7-2; 8 bases are shared with TRBD1. CDR3 in DNA: TGTGCCAGCAGCTTAGGGGCGCGACAGGGGATGAACACTGAAGCTTTCTTT. It codes for CASSLGARQGMNTEAFF. The variable domain in full, completed from reference TRBV7-2 and TRBJ1-1, reads GAGVSQSPSNKVTEKGKDVELRCDPISGHTALYWYRQSLGQGLEFLIYFQGNSAPDKSGLPSDRFSAERTGGSVSTLTIQRTQQEDSAVYLCASSLGARQGMNTEAFFGQGTRLTVV.